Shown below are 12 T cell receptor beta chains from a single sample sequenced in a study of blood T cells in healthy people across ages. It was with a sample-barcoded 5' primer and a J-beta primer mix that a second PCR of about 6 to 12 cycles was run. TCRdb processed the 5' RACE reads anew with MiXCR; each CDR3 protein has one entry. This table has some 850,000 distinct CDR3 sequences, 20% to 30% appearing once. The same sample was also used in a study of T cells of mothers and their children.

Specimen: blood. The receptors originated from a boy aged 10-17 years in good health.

The CDR3 protein is CASSSIRTSGVPQETQYF. In DNA form, the CDR3 reads TGTGCCAGCAGTTCCATCCGGACTAGCGGGGTACCTCAAGAGACCCAGTACTTC. This sequence joins TRBV6-2 or TRBV6-3 and TRBJ2-5; the match to TRBD2 covers 12 bases. Germline CDR1 MNHEY, CDR2 SVGEGT. Trimming removed 4 bases from V and 2 bases from J; junction bases left unmatched: 11. The CDR3 runs to 18 residues.

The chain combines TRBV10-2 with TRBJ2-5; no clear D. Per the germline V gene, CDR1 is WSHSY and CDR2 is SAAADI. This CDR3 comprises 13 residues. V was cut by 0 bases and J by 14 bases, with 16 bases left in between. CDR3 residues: CASSESNLHALYF. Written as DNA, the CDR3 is TGCGCCAGCAGTGAGTCGAATCTGCACGCGTTATACTTC.

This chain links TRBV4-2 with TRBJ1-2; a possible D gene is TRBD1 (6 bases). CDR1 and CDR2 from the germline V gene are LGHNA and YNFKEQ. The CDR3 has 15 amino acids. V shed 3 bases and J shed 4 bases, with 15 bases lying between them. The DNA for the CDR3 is TGTGCCAGCAGCCAGGCAACAGGGTATAGCTATGGCTACACCTTC. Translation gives CASSQATGYSYGYTF.

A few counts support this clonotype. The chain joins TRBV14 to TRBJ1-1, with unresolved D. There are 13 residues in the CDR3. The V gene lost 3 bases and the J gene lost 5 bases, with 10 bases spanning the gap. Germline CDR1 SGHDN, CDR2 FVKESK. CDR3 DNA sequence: TGTGCCAGCAGCCATCCTTTTGGGACTGAAGCTTTCTTT. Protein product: CASSHPFGTEAFF. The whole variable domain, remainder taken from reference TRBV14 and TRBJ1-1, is EAGVTQFPSHSVIEKGQTVTLRCDPISGHDNLYWYRRVMGKEIKFLLHFVKESKQDESGMPNNRFLAERTGGTYSTLKVQPAELEDSGVYFCASSHPFGTEAFFGQGTRLTVV.

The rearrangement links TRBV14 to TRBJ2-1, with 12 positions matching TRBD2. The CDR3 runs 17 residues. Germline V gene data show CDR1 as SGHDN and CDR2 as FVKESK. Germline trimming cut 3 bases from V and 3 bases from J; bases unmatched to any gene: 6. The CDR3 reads CASSQVRTSGIYNEQFF. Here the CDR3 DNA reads TGTGCCAGCAGCCAGGTACGGACTAGCGGGATCTACAATGAGCAGTTCTTC.

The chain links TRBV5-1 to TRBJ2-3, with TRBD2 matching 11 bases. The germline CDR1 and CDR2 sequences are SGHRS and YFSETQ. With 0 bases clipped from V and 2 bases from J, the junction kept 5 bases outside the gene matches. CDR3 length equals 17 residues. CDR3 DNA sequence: TGCGCCAGCAGCTTGGAGACTAGCGGGGCATTCACAGATACGCAGTATTTT. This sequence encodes CASSLETSGAFTDTQYF. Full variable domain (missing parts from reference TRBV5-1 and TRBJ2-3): KAGVTQTPRYLIKTRGQQVTLSCSPISGHRSVSWYQQTPGQGLQFLFEYFSETQRNKGNFPGRFSGRQFSNSRSEMNVSTLELGDSALYLCASSLETSGAFTDTQYFGPGTRLTVL.

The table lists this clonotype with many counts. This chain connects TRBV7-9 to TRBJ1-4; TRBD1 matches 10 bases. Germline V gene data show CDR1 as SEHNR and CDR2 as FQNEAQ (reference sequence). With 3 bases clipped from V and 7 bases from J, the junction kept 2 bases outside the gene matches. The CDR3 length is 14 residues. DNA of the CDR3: TGTGCCAGCAGCTTGGGACAGGGGAGTGAAAAACTGTTTTTT. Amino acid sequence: CASSLGQGSEKLFF.

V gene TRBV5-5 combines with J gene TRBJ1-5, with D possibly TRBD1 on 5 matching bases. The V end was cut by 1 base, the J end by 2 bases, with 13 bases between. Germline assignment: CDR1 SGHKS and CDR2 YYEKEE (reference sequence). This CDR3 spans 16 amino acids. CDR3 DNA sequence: TGTGCCAGCAGCTTGTGGGGCTCTTCCCGCAATCAGCCCCAGCATTTT. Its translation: CASSLWGSSRNQPQHF. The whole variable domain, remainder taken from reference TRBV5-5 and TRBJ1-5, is DAGVTQSPTHLIKTRGQQVTLRCSPISGHKSVSWYQQVLGQGPQFIFQYYEKEERGRGNFPDRFSARQFPNYSSELNVNALLLGDSALYLCASSLWGSSRNQPQHFGDGTRLSIL.

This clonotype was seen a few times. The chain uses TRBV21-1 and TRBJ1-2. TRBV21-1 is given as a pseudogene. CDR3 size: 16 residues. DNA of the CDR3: TGTGCCAGCAGCAAAGGGGGGGACTCGTCTAACTATGGCTACACCTTC. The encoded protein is CASSKGGDSSNYGYTF.

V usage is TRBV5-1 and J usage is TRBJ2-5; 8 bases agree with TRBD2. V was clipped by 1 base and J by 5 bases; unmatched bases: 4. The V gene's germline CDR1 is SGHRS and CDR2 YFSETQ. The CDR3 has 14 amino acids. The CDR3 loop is CASSLRTSHETQYF. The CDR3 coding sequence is TGCGCCAGCAGCTTGAGGACTAGCCACGAGACCCAGTACTTC.

The CDR3 sequence: CASSQEVERGTQYF. CDR3 nucleotides: TGTGCCAGCAGCCAAGAGGTCGAGCGGGGGACCCAGTACTTC. V gene TRBV4-2 combines with J gene TRBJ2-5, with 7 bases identical to TRBD2. The CDR3 length is 14 residues. V shed 0 bases, J shed 7 bases, and the junction held 5 bases outside the gene matches. CDR1 is LGHNA, CDR2 YNFKEQ, per germline.

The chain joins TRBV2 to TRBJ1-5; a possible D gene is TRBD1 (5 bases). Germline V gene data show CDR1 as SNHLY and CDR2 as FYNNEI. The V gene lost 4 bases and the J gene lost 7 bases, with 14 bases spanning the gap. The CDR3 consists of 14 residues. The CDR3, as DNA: TGTGCCAGCAGTGGCTCACAGGAGAACCAGCCCCAGCATTTT. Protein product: CASSGSQENQPQHF.